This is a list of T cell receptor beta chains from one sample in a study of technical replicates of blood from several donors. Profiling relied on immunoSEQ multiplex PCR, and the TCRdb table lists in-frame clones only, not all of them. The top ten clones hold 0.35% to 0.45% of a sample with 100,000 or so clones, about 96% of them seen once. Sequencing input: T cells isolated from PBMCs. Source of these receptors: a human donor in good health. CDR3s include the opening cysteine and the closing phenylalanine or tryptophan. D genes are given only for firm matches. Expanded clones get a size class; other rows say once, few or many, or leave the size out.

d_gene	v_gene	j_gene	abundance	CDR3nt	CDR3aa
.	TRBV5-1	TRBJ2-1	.	TGCGCCACGGGGCGGGAAAGCTCGTATGAGCAGTTCTTC	CATGRESSYEQFF
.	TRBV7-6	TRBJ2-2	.	TGTGCCAGCAGCCAAAACAGGGTAACCGGGGAGCTGTTTTTT	CASSQNRVTGELFF
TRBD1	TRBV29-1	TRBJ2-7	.	TGCAGCGTTGAGACAGGGGGCCTCGAGCAGTACTTC	CSVETGGLEQYF
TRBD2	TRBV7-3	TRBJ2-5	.	TGTGCCAGCAGCGCGGGGGACCGCCCCGAGACCCAGTACTTC	CASSAGDRPETQYF
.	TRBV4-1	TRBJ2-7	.	TGCGCCAGCAGCCAACAGACACCTGACGAGCAGTACTTC	CASSQQTPDEQYF
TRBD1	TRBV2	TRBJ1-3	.	TGTGCCAGCAGCGGACAGGGAGCGGCTGGAAACACCATATATTTT	CASSGQGAAGNTIYF
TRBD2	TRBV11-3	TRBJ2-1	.	TGTGCCAGCAGCCCGGGCGGGAGGGCCTTTAATGAGCAGTTCTTC	CASSPGGRAFNEQFF
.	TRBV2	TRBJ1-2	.	TGTGCCAGCAGTGACATGGGGGGGCCAAACTATGGCTACACCTTC	CASSDMGGPNYGYTF
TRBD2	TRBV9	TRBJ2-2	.	TGTGCCAGCAGCGTAGGACTCGGTAGCGGGGCGAACACCGGGGAGCTGTTTTTT	CASSVGLGSGANTGELFF
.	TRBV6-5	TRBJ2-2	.	TGTGCCAGCAGCCGGACAGCGAACACCGGGGAGCTGTTTTTT	CASSRTANTGELFF
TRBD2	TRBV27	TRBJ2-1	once	TGTGCCAGCAGTTTGAGCGGGAGTAATGAGCAGTTCTTC	CASSLSGSNEQFF
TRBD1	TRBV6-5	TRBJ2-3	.	TGTGCCAGCAATCAGGGGGTCACAGATACGCAGTATTTT	CASNQGVTDTQYF
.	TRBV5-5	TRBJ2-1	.	TGTGCCAGCAGCTTGCCATCCTCCTACAATGAGCAGTTCTTC	CASSLPSSYNEQFF
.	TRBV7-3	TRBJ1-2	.	TGTGCCAGCAGCTTAGGGGGGGTGAGTGGCTACACCTTC	CASSLGGVSGYTF
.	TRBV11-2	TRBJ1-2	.	TGTGCCAGCAGCTTAGTCGTACCCAGGGTCTTTGGGTCTGTTGGCTACACCTTC	CASSLVVPRVFGSVGYTF
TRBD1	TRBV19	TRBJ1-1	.	TGTGCCAGTAACCTACAGGGGGCGACTGAAGCTTTCTTT	CASNLQGATEAFF
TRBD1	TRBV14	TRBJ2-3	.	TGTGCCAGCAGCCAAGGAACCGGGACAGGCACAGATACGCAGTATTTT	CASSQGTGTGTDTQYF
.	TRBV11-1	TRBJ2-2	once	TGTGCCAGCAGCTTACAGGGGTCGGTCACCGGGGAGCTGTTTTTT	CASSLQGSVTGELFF
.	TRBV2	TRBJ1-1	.	TGTGCCAGCAGTGCGAACCCACATGGGGGGGGACCAAACACTGAAGCTTTCTTT	CASSANPHGGGPNTEAFF
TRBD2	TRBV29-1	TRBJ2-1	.	TGCAGCGTTGTAGCGAGCGGGAGGGCCCGGAATGAGCAGTTCTTC	CSVVASGRARNEQFF
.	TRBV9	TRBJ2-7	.	TGTGCCAGCAGCGTAGGAGGAGGGGCTTCCTTCGAGCAGTACTTC	CASSVGGGASFEQYF
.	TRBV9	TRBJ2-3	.	TGTGCCAGCAGCGGACGGACAGCACTGTACACAGATACGCAGTATTTT	CASSGRTALYTDTQYF
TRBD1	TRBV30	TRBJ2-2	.	TGTGCCTGGCTAGGGACAGCGAGGAACACCGGGGAGCTGTTTTTT	CAWLGTARNTGELFF
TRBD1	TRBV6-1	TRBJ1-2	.	TGTGCCAGCAGTGAGCCGTATGGAGGGGGCGACTATGGCTACACCTTC	CASSEPYGGGDYGYTF
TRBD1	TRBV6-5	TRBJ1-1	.	TGTGCCAGCAGTTTCGACAGGGCGGTGAACACTGAAGCTTTCTTT	CASSFDRAVNTEAFF
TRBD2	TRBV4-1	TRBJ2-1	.	TGCGCCAGCAGCCCCGGGACTAGCGGGAGCCGTGAGCAGTTCTTC	CASSPGTSGSREQFF
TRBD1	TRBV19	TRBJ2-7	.	TGTGCCAGTAGTATCGTTTGGACAGGGATACGGGAGCAGTACTTC	CASSIVWTGIREQYF
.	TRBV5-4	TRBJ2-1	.	TGTGCCAGCAGCTTTCTACAGCAATTTACTAATGAGCAGTTCTTC	CASSFLQQFTNEQFF
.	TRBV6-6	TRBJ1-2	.	TGTGCCAGCAGTTACTCGATGTCAGGGTCCTATGGCTACACCTTC	CASSYSMSGSYGYTF
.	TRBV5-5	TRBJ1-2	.	TGTGCCAGCAGCTTTTCGGGGGTAGGCTATGGCTACACCTTC	CASSFSGVGYGYTF
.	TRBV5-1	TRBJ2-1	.	TGCGCCAGCAGCTTGGGTGGCGGGCCCTCGGTCTTC	CASSLGGGPSVF
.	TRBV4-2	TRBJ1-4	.	TGTGCCAGCAGCCAAGAAACAGATGAAAAACTGTTTTTT	CASSQETDEKLFF
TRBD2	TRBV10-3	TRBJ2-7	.	TGTGCCACCGACTTAGCGGGGAGCTCCTACGAGCAGTACTTC	CATDLAGSSYEQYF
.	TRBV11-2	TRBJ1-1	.	TGTGCCAGCAGCTTAGGAGTGAACACTGAAGCTTTCTTT	CASSLGVNTEAFF
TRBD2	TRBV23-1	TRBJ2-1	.	TGCGCCAGCAGTCACGAGCGGGAGAGGGACAATGAGCAGTTCTTC	CASSHERERDNEQFF
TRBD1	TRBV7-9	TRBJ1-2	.	TGTGCCAGCAGCTCCGGACAGGGGGCAAGTGGCTACACCTTC	CASSSGQGASGYTF
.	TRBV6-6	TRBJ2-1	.	TGTGCCAGCATATCGGTAAATGAGCAGTTCTTC	CASISVNEQFF
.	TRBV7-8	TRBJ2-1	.	TGTGCCAGCAGCTTAGCGCTAAGGGCGGGCGCAACCTACAATGAGCAGTTCTTC	CASSLALRAGATYNEQFF